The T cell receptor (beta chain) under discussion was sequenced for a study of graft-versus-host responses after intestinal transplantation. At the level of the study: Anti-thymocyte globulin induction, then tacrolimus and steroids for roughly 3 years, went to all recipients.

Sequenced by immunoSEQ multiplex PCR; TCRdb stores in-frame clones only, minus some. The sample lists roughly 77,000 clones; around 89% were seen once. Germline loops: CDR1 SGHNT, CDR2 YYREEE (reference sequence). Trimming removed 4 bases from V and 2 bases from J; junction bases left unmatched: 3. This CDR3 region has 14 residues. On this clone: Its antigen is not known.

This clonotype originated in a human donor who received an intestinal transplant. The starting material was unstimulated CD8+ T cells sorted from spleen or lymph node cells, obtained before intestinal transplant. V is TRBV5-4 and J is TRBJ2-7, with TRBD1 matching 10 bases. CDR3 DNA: TGTGCCAGCAGCCCCGGGACAGGGGCCTACGAGCAGTACTTC. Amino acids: CASSPGTGAYEQYF.